This T cell receptor beta chain was identified during a study of shared clonotypes between healthy human individuals. The donors were adults (healthy and HIV-negative) with no recent acute infections or vaccinations. The germline gives CDR1 SGHTA, CDR2 FQGNSA. V shed 5 bases and J shed 5 bases, with 20 bases lying between them. This CDR3 spans 16 amino acids. This table comes from immunoSEQ multiplex PCR, and its TCRdb copy is limited to in-frame clones, with some not included. The sample includes hundreds of thousands of clones, 70% to 80% of them seen just once. This receptor was obtained from a middle-aged woman in good health. Some clones in this sample may be carry-over from other donors' samples. The genes are TRBV7-2 and TRBJ2-3, with D perhaps TRBD1 or TRBD2 (5 bases each). Material for sequencing was PBMCs. This chain's CDR3 is CASSHPRWGTGDTQYF. The CDR3 DNA is TGTGCCAGCAGCCACCCGAGGTGGGGGACCGGAGATACGCAGTATTTT.